The present entry profiles one TCR beta chain with its context. What it recognizes is unknown. V lost 2 bases and J lost 1, with 11 bases in between. In germline, CDR1 is SGHTA, CDR2 FQGTGA. The CDR3 runs 15 residues. The data derive from a study of CD8 T cells in Susac syndrome. CD8+ and CD4+ blood T cells underwent TCR beta sequencing. Findings and caveats of the study: As acknowledged by the study, its TCR sequencing and HLA analysis included a relatively small number of individuals.

Reverse transcription of roughly 0.45 to 1 ug RNA used random hexamers. It was immunoSEQ multiplex PCR that amplified TCR beta CDR3 across 54 Vbeta and 13 Jbeta. In TCRdb, the immunoSEQ multiplex PCR reads were re-called with MiXCR into one record per CDR3 protein. This sample carries 120,000 to 150,000 distinct CDR3 sequences, roughly 95% of them seen once, and the ten largest clones take approximately 0.12%. The rearrangement joins TRBV7-3 to TRBJ1-1; tentative D call: TRBD1 (6 bases). The receptor was isolated from a human donor with multiple sclerosis. What was sequenced was CD4+ T cells from PBMCs. The CDR3 DNA follows: TGTGCCAGCAGCTTAGAAGGGGGGCCGAACACTGAAGCTTTCTTT. This codes for CASSLEGGPNTEAFF.